Following are 18 T cell receptor beta chains from one sample sequenced in a study of blood T cells in healthy people across ages. Combining a sample-barcoded 5' primer with a J-beta primer mix, a second PCR ran for roughly 7 to 12 cycles. TCRdb used MiXCR to reprocess the 5' RACE reads, holding one entry per CDR3 protein. The table has 980,000 or so distinct CDR3 sequences, about 48% seen once; the top ten hold around 15%. The sample was blood. The receptors stem from a man under 40 in good health.

This clonotype was seen more than once but under ten times. The gene calls are TRBV7-3 and TRBJ2-5; D is undetermined. Between the trimmed V and J ends, which lost 4 bases and 4 bases, there was a span of 10 bases. Germline V gene sequence: CDR1 SGHTA, CDR2 FQGTGA. This CDR3 comprises 13 residues. The CDR3 bases are TGTGCCAGCAGCTCCCTAGGTAGAGAGACCCAGTACTTC. Its translation is CASSSLGRETQYF.

This chain uses TRBV2 with TRBJ2-1; perhaps TRBD2 as D (5 bases). V lost 0 bases and J lost 6, with 18 bases in between. The germline V gene encodes CDR1 SNHLY and CDR2 FYNNEI. This CDR3 comprises 17 residues. In DNA, the CDR3 is TGTGCCAGCAGTGAAGCGCGAGACGGCACTAGTCGCAATGAGCAGTTCTTC. Encoded protein: CASSEARDGTSRNEQFF.

CDR3 protein: CASQTPLTWTEKLFF. In DNA form, the CDR3 reads TGCGCCAGCCAAACACCCCTGACCTGGACCGAAAAACTGTTTTTT. The gene calls are TRBV5-1 and TRBJ1-4; D is uncertain. The CDR3 spans 15 residues. Germline CDR1 is SGHRS and CDR2 is YFSETQ. The germline V and J ends were trimmed by 7 bases and 8 bases, with 21 bases remaining between them.

V is TRBV6-4 and J is TRBJ1-5, with D perhaps TRBD1 (6 bases). CDR1 MRHNA and CDR2 SNTAGT come from the germline V gene. The CDR3 loop spans 14 amino acids. V lost 0 bases, J lost 6 bases, and 9 bases lay in between. The CDR3 coding sequence is TGTGCCAGCAGTGACTCCGGGGGCGTTCAGCCCCAGCATTTT. As protein: CASSDSGGVQPQHF.

This clonotype occurred once. The chain recombines TRBV5-1 with TRBJ1-2, with a weak D call TRBD1 (5 bases). Germline V lookup: CDR1 SGHRS, CDR2 YFSETQ. V was trimmed by 4 bases and J by 6 bases, leaving 16 bases between them. The CDR3 extends over 14 amino acids. The CDR3 protein is CASSRDRGLNGYTF. As DNA, the CDR3 is TGCGCCAGCAGCCGAGATCGGGGGTTGAATGGCTACACCTTC.

The rearrangement joins TRBV11-2 to TRBJ2-3; maybe TRBD1 (5 bases). The V end was cut by 5 bases, the J end by 3 bases, with 15 bases between. The CDR3 runs 15 residues. The germline V gene has CDR1 SGHAT and CDR2 FQNNGV. The CDR3 nucleotides are TGTGCCAGCAGCACCTCCTGGCAGGGTACAGATACGCAGTATTTT. Its translation is CASSTSWQGTDTQYF.

This clonotype was seen repeatedly, ten times or more. The rearrangement links TRBV10-3 to TRBJ2-5, with TRBD1 matching 7 bases. The junction had 4 bases not matched to a gene; V was cut back by 4 bases and J by 5 bases. The CDR3 has 13 amino acids. CDR1 and CDR2 from the germline V gene are ENHRY and SYGVKD. CDR3: CAISGDSAETQYF. The DNA of the CDR3 is TGTGCCATCAGTGGGGACAGTGCGGAGACCCAGTACTTC.

This clonotype was seen only once. The rearrangement joins TRBV9 to TRBJ1-4; 7 bases are a match to TRBD1. Trimming took 5 bases from V and 6 from J; bases not matched to a gene: 10. The CDR3 has 15 amino acids. Germline V gene sequence: CDR1 SGDLS, CDR2 YYNGEE. The chain's CDR3 is CASSAIGTVDEKLFF. The CDR3 bases are TGTGCCAGCAGTGCAATAGGGACAGTAGATGAAAAACTGTTTTTT. Combining the CDR3 with reference TRBV9 and TRBJ1-4 gives the whole variable domain DSGVTQTPKHLITATGQRVTLRCSPRSGDLSVYWYQQSLDQGLQFLIQYYNGEERAKGNILERFSAQQFPDLHSELNLSSLELGDSALYFCASSAIGTVDEKLFFGSGTQLSVL.

The chain joins TRBV3-1 to TRBJ2-7, with TRBD1 identical over 8 bases. CDR1 and CDR2 from the germline V gene are LGHDT and YNNKEL (reference sequence). V was pared by 0 bases and J by 1 base, with 8 bases of the junction left unmatched. The CDR3 consists of 17 residues. CDR3 sequence (DNA): TGTGCCAGCAGCCAAGATTTGGGGGACAGGCGGTCCTACGAGCAGTACTTC. Its protein is CASSQDLGDRRSYEQYF.

Many counts were recorded for this clonotype. The chain has TRBV21-1 and TRBJ2-7; the table's D call TRBD1 went unverified against the DNA. TRBV21-1 is flagged as a pseudogene. The CDR3 spans 15 residues. The CDR3 here is CASSSGEGAIYEQYF. The CDR3 nucleotides are TGTGCCAGCAGCTCAGGGGAAGGTGCGATATACGAGCAGTACTTC.

This clonotype was found a few times. The chain has TRBV20-1 and TRBJ2-3; the match to TRBD1 covers 11 bases. After removal of 7 bases from V and 3 bases from J, the junction contained 3 bases not matched to a gene. CDR3 length: 13 amino acids. Germline V gene sequence: CDR1 DFQATT, CDR2 SNEGSKA (reference sequence). The CDR3 region is CSGGQGDTDTQYF. The CDR3 bases are TGCAGTGGGGGACAGGGGGATACAGATACGCAGTATTTT.

The chain uses TRBV6-1 and TRBJ1-2; TRBD1 is a possible D gene (5 bases). Germline V gene data show CDR1 as MNHNS and CDR2 as SASEGT. The CDR3 extends over 14 amino acids. Trimming took off 7 bases at V and 3 bases at J, with 15 bases between the two ends. CDR3 nucleotides: TGTGCCAGCACGGAGGGGCGGGAGGACTATGGCTACACCTTC. Translating gives CASTEGREDYGYTF.

This clonotype was seen many times. The V gene is TRBV20-1, the J gene TRBJ1-1; possible D gene TRBD1, 5 bases. Germline lookup yields CDR1 DFQATT and CDR2 SNEGSKA (reference sequence). The V gene lost 0 bases and the J gene lost 1 base, with 12 bases spanning the gap. The CDR3 contains 15 residues. The CDR3 bases are TGCAGTGCTAGAGACAATCGGGGCCCGAACACTGAAGCTTTCTTT. Translated, it gives CSARDNRGPNTEAFF.

As for this clonotype: One base away lies a much larger clone, so this may be a sequencing read error. The genes are TRBV12-3 or TRBV12-4 and TRBJ2-3; 7 nucleotides agree with TRBD1. Trimming took 6 bases from V and 2 from J; bases not matched to a gene: 5. CDR3 length equals 14 residues. This chain's CDR3 is CASRLGTVTDTQYF. CDR3 coding DNA: TGTGCCAGCAGACTCGGGACAGTCACAGATACGCAGTATTTT.

This clonotype appeared a single time. The chain couples TRBV28 to TRBJ2-7, with TRBD2 matching over 10 bases. Judging by the DNA end, TRBJ2-5 fits better; the J call may be wrong. The CDR3 runs to 14 residues. CDR1 is MDHEN and CDR2 is SYDVKM in the germline V gene. The CDR3 loop reads CASSLAGATETQYF. DNA of the CDR3: TGTGCCAGCAGCCTAGCGGGAGCAACAGAGACCCAGTACTTC.

CDR3 coding DNA: TGTGCCAGCAGCGGGGGGGGGACAAGACTAGCGTCGGTCTCCTACGAGCAGTACTTC. It yields the protein CASSGGGTRLASVSYEQYF. The chain couples TRBV9 to TRBJ2-7; 8 bases agree with TRBD2. The CDR3 is 19 amino acids. V was pared by 3 bases and J by 0 bases, with 17 bases of the junction left unmatched. Germline V gene data show CDR1 as SGDLS and CDR2 as YYNGEE.

This clonotype has more than one count but fewer than ten. The V and J genes are TRBV6-1 and TRBJ2-1; TRBD1 matches at 9 bases. The germline V gene has CDR1 MNHNS and CDR2 SASEGT. This CDR3 contains 15 residues. Trimming at V came to 4 bases and at J to 2 bases, leaving 3 bases not matched to a gene. The chain's CDR3 is CASSVQGAAYNEQFF. The CDR3 nucleotides read TGTGCCAGCAGTGTACAGGGGGCAGCCTACAATGAGCAGTTCTTC.

The chain employs TRBV7-8 and TRBJ2-3; D unresolved. The CDR3 totals 14 residues. V lost 5 bases and J lost 4, with 13 bases in between. Germline-derived CDR1 and CDR2 are SGHVS and FQNEAQ. The CDR3 coding sequence is TGTGCCAGCAGCGCTAGAGGTGGGGCAGATACGCAGTATTTT. It yields the protein CASSARGGADTQYF. The whole variable domain, remainder taken from reference TRBV7-8 and TRBJ2-3, is GAGVSQSPRYKVAKRGQDVALRCDPISGHVSLFWYQQALGQGPEFLTYFQNEAQLDKSGLPSDRFFAERPEGSVSTLKIQRTQQEDSAVYLCASSARGGADTQYFGPGTRLTVL.